This TCR beta chain was profiled in a study of response to subunit inactivated influenza vaccine (dated by TCRdb to 2016 to 2019). A note on the overall study: To follow how T cells responded to a trivalent subunit inactivated influenza vaccine, the researchers relied on deep quantitative profiling of the T cell receptor repertoire.

Broader findings and caveats from the paper: The authors proposed that each seasonal influenza vaccination may bring in only a limited number of new T cells.

Receptor amplification or capture employed RT-PCR. The reads were generated on an Illumina HiSeq 2500. The raw public data were reprocessed by TCRdb itself: fastp quality trimming at Q25, MiXCR clonotype calling, in-frame beta chains only. Each CDR3 protein appears once, grouped with its most common genes and DNA. In this sample the table shows 550,000 to 650,000 distinct CDR3 sequences, 12% of which occur a single time. Jointly, the top ten make up about 9.4% of the sample. On this clonotype itself: The antigen this receptor binds is unknown. One base away there is no much larger clone; base qualities are not given.

V sheds 0 bases and J sheds 2 bases, leaving 9 bases between their ends. CDR1 is given as SGDLS and CDR2 as YYNGEE, both from the germline V gene. The CDR3 sequence holds 14 residues, the cysteine and phenylalanine included. The entry retains the CDR3 DNA only, 42 bases that are in frame from base 1. The TCR originated in a man between 50 and 59 years old who received an inactivated influenza vaccine. Donor details come from another sample of the same person, matched by shared clones. The sequence joins TRBV9 to TRBJ2-7; there is no confident call for the D gene. The specimen comprised PBMCs from blood, sampled on the day of vaccination. The DNA is TGTGCCAGCAGCGTAGGGCAGGACCCCTACGAGCAGTACTTC. This gives the protein CASSVGQDPYEQYF.